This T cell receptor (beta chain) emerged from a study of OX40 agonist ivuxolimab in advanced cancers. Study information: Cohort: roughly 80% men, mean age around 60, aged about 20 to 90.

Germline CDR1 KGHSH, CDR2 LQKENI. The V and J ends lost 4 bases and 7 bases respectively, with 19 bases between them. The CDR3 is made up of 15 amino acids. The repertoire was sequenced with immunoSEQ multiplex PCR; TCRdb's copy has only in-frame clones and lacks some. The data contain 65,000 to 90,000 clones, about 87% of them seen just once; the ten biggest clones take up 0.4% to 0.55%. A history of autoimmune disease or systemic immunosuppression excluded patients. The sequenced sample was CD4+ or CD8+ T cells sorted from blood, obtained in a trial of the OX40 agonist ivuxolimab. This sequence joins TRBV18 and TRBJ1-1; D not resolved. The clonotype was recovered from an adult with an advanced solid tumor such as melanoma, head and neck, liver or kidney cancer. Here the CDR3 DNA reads TGTGCCAGCTCACTGACCGAATCCCTCCGGGATGAAGCTTTCTTT. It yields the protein CASSLTESLRDEAFF.